The entry below gives a single T cell receptor beta chain sequence along with its context. Antigen specificity is unknown. The data derive from a study of shared clonotypes between healthy human individuals. CDR3 size: 16 residues. V dropped 5 bases and J dropped 4; count of bases not matched to a gene: 13. Germline CDR1 reads SEHNR; CDR2 reads FQNEAQ (reference sequence). Overall study results and limits: Researchers sampled blood only, noting tissue repertoires likely differ.

TCRdb's table, derived via immunoSEQ multiplex PCR, lists solely in-frame clones and lacks some. The data show about 1,800,000 clones, roughly 94% seen once. CD45RO-negative CD8 cells positively selected for CCR7 made up the naive population, which excluded terminally differentiated effector memory CD45RA+ cells. Donors were Caucasian adults residing in Nashville, Tennessee, USA. V gene TRBV7-9 combines with J gene TRBJ2-7, with TRBD2 matching over 8 bases. Sequencing was performed on naive CD8+ T cells sorted from blood. This clonotype originated in a man aged 18 to 30 in good health. The CDR3 bases are TGTGCCAGCAGCGAAGGTCCGGGACTAGGTGATTACGAGCAGTACTTC. This codes for CASSEGPGLGDYEQYF.